This TCR beta chain was obtained from a study of T cell changes during pregnancy in multiple sclerosis. The V segment lost 1 base and the J segment 2 bases; nucleotides outside the gene matches: 1. Germline assignment: CDR1 SGDLS and CDR2 YYNGEE. This CDR3 region has 15 residues. Profiling relied on immunoSEQ multiplex PCR, and the TCRdb table lists in-frame clones only, not all of them. In the table there are roughly 40,000 clones, roughly nine tenths of which are singletons. This sequence joins TRBV9 and TRBJ2-3; TRBD2 matches at 10 bases. The TCR comes from a female donor in good health, enrolled as a control in a pregnancy study. Sequences were derived from CD4+ T cells from peripheral blood mononuclear cells, sampled in the first trimester of pregnancy. The CDR3 is CASSVSGGATDTQYF. Written as DNA, the CDR3 is TGTGCCAGCAGCGTAAGCGGGGGGGCCACAGATACGCAGTATTTT.